This TCR beta chain stems from a study of blood T cell repertoires in COVID-19. The wider study: Some COVID-19 samples were acute and others convalescent; all came from the United States, Italy and Spain.

Profiled with immunoSEQ multiplex PCR; TCRdb holds only in-frame clones, not every one. The table lists about 47,000 clones, 82% of them singletons. CDR3 length: 14 residues. The ends lost 6 bases at V and 2 bases at J; junction bases unmatched: 4. Germline loops: CDR1 MNHEY, CDR2 SVGEGT. The source material was peripheral blood. This receptor was identified in a human donor with acute or convalescent COVID-19. The donor label of this sample is uncertain. The rearrangement links TRBV6-2 or TRBV6-3 to TRBJ1-2, with 9 bases aligning to TRBD1. The CDR3 is CASSSGQGNYGYTF. The CDR3 DNA is TGTGCCAGCAGCTCTGGACAGGGGAACTATGGCTACACCTTC.